This T cell receptor beta chain came from a study of blood T cell repertoires in COVID-19. Turning to the study itself: Sites across the United States, Italy and Spain contributed samples from acute and convalescent COVID-19. PBMCs, B-cell-depleted T cells, or T cells were the source of the cDNA or gDNA that made up the material.

The CDR3 is 16 residues long. V shed 1 base and J 6 bases; nucleotides not matched to a gene: 7. Germline CDR1 and CDR2: KGHSH and LQKENI. Per the study methods: Nucleated cell number was recorded as an estimate derived from reference gene primer amplification. TCRdb keeps only in-frame clones here, not all; method: immunoSEQ multiplex PCR. That table supplies the V and J calls and clone size; D and trimming were determined from the DNA. The profile shows 100,000 or so clones, roughly 85% of them singletons. This clonotype originated in a woman between 65 and 79 years old with active or convalescent COVID-19. Sequenced sample: peripheral blood. This chain joins TRBV18 and TRBJ2-7, with TRBD1 identical over 12 bases. CDR3 coding DNA: TGTGCCAGCTCACCACTGGGGACAGGGGGCCCCATCGAGCAGTACTTC. This sequence encodes CASSPLGTGGPIEQYF. Variable domain in full (rest from reference TRBV18 and TRBJ2-7): NAGVMQNPRHLVRRRGQEARLRCSPMKGHSHVYWYRQLPEEGLKFMVYLQKENIIDESGMPKERFSAEFPKEGPSILRIQQVVRGDSAAYFCASSPLGTGGPIEQYFGPGTRLTVT.